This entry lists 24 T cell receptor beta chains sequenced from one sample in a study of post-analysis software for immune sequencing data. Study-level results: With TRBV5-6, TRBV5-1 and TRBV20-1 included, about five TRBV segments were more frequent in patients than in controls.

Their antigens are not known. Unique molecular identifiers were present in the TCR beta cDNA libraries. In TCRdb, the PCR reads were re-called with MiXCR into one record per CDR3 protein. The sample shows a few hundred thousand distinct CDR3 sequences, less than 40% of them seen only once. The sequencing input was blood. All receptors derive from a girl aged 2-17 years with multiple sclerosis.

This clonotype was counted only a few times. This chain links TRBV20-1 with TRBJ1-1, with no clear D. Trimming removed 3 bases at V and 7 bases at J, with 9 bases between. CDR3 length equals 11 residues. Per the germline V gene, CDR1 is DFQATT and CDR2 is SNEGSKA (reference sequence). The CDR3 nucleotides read TGCAGTGCTAGCGGCAGGCTTGAAGCTTTCTTT. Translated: CSASGRLEAFF.

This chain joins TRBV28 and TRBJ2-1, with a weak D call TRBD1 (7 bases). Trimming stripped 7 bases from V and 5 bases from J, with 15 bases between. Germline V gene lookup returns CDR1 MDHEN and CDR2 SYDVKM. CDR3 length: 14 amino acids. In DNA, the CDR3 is TGTGCCAGCACGTTCCAGGGGGGAAACAATGAGCAGTTCTTC. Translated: CASTFQGGNNEQFF.

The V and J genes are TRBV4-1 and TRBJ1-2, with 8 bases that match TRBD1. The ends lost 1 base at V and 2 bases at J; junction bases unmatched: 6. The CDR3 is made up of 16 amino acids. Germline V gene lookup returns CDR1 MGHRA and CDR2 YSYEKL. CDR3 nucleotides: TGCGCCAGCAGCCAAGCCCCCAGGGGGCACAACTATGGCTACACCTTC. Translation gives CASSQAPRGHNYGYTF.

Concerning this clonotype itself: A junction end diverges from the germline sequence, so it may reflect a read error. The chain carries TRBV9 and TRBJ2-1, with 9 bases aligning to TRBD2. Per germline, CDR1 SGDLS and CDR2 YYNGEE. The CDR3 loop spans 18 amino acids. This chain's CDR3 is CASSANQKGRGGQDERFF. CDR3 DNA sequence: TGTGCCAGCAGCGCCAACCAAAAAGGGCGGGGGGGTCAGGATGAGCGGTTCTTC. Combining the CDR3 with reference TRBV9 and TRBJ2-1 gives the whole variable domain DSGVTQTPKHLITATGQRVTLRCSPRSGDLSVYWYQQSLDQGLQFLIQYYNGEERAKGNILERFSAQQFPDLHSELNLSSLELGDSALYFCASSANQKGRGGQDERFFGPGTRLTVL.

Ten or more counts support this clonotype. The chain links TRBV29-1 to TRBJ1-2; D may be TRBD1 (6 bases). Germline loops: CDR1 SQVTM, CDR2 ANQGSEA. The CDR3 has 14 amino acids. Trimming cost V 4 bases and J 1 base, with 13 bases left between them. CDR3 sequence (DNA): TGCAGCGTTGCCGGGGGGCCGGATAACTATGGCTACACCTTC. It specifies CSVAGGPDNYGYTF.

CDR3 in amino acids: CASVFTVNQPQHF. CDR3 bases: TGTGCCAGCGTCTTCACTGTCAATCAGCCCCAGCATTTT. The chain couples TRBV6-1 to TRBJ1-5; D is unclear. There are 13 residues in the CDR3. Germline V CDR1 and CDR2: MNHNS, SASEGT. Trimming cost V 8 bases and J 3 bases, with 11 bases left between them.

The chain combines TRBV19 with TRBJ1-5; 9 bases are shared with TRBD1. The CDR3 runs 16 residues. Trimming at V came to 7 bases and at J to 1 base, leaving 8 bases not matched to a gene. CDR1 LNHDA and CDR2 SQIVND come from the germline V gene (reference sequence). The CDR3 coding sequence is TGTGCCAGTACCGAGGGACAGGGAAGAAGCAATCAGCCCCAGCATTTT. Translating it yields CASTEGQGRSNQPQHF.

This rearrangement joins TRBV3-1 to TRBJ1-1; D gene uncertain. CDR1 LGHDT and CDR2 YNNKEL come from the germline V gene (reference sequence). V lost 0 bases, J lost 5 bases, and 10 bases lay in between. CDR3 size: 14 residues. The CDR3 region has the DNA TGTGCCAGCAGCCAAGAAAAGGGCGGTACTGAAGCTTTCTTT. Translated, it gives CASSQEKGGTEAFF.

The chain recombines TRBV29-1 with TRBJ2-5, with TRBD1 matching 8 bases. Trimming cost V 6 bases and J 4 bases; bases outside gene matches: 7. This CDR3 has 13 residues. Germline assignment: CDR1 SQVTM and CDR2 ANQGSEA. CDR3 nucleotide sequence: TGCAGCGTGTCGGACAGGGCGGGAGAGACCCAGTACTTC. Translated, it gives CSVSDRAGETQYF.

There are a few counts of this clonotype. The CDR3 DNA reads TGTGCCAGCAACGCCATGCGGGGTACAAGGACTGAAGCTTTCTTT. It specifies CASNAMRGTRTEAFF. The rearrangement joins TRBV6-5 to TRBJ1-1; D gene ambiguous. From germline, CDR1 is MNHEY and CDR2 SVGAGI. V lost 7 bases to trimming and J lost 5 bases, with 20 bases between them. The CDR3 runs to 15 residues.

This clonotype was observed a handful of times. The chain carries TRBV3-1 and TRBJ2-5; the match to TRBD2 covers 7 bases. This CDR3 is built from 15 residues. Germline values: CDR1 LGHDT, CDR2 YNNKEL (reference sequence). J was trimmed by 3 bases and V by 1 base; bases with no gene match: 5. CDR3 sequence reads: CASSQVTSAEETQYF. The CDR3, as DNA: TGTGCCAGCAGCCAAGTTACTAGCGCAGAAGAGACCCAGTACTTC.

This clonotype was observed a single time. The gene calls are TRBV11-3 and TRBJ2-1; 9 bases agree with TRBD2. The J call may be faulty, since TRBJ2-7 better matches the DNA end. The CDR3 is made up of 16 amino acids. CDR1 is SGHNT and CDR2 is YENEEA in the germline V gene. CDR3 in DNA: TGTGCCAGCAGCTTAGGTGGGCGGGGGGGCTACAATGAGCAGTACTTC. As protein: CASSLGGRGGYNEQYF.

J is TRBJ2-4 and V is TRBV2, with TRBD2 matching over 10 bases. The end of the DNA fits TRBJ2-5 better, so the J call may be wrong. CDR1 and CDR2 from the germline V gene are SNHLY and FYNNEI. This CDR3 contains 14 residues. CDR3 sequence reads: CASSGGLAAETQYF. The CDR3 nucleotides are TGTGCCAGCAGCGGCGGACTAGCGGCGGAGACCCAGTACTTC.

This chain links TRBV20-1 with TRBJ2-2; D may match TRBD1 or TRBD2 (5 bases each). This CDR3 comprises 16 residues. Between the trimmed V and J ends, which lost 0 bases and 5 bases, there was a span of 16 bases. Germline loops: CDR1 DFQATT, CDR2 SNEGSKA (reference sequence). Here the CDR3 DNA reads TGCAGTGCTAGAGATCCGGGGCGAGGGGAAACCGGGGAGCTGTTTTTT. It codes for CSARDPGRGETGELFF.

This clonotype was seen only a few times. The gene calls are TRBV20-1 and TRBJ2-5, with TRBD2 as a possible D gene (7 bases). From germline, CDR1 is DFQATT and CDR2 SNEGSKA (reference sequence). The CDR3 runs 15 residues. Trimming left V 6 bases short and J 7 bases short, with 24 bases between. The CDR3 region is CSAPRGGPLGGTQYF. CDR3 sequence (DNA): TGCAGTGCCCCCCGCGGGGGCCCCTTGGGAGGGACCCAGTACTTC.

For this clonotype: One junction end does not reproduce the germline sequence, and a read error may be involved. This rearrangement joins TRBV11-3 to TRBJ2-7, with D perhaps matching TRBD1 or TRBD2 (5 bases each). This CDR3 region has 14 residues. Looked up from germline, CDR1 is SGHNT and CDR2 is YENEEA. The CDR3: CTSSPGRQNYEQYF. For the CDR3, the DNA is TGTACCAGCAGCCCGGGAAGACAGAACTACGAGCAGTACTTC.

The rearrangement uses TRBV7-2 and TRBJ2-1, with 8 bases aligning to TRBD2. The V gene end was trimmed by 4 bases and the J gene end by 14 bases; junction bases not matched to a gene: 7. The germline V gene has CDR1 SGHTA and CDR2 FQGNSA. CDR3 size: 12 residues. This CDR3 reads CASSSMTSVEFF. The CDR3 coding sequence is TGTGCCAGCAGCTCGATGACTAGCGTGGAGTTCTTC.

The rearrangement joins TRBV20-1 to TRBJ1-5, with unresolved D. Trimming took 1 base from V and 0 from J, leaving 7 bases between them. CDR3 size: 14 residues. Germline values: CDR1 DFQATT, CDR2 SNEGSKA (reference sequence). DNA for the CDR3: TGCAGTGCTAGAGGCCGTTATAGCAATCAGCCCCAGCATTTT. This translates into CSARGRYSNQPQHF.

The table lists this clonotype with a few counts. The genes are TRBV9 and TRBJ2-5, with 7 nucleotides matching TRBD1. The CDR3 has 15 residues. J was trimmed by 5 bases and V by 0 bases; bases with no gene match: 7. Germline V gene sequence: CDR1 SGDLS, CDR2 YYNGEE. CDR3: CASSVGTGREETQYF. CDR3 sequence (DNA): TGTGCCAGCAGCGTAGGGACAGGCAGAGAGGAGACCCAGTACTTC.

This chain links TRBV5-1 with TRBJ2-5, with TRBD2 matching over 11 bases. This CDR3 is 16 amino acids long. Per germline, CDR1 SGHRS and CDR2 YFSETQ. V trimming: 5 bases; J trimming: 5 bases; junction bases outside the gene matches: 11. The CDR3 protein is CASRLYSGGAGETQYF. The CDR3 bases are TGCGCCAGCAGGCTCTATAGCGGGGGGGCCGGGGAGACCCAGTACTTC.

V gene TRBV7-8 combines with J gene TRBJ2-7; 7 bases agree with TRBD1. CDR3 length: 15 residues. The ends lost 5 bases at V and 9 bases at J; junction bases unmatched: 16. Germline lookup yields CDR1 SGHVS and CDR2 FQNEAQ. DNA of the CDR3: TGTGCCAGCAGCCCGGGCCGAACAGGGGTAGCGACGCAGTACTTC. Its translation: CASSPGRTGVATQYF.

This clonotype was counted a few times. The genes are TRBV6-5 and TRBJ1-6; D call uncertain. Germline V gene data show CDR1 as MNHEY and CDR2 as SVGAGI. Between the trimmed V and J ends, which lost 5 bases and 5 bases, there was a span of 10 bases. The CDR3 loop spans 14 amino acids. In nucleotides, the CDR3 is TGTGCCAGCAGTCTCGGGAGTCATAATTCACCCCTCCACTTT. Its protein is CASSLGSHNSPLHF.

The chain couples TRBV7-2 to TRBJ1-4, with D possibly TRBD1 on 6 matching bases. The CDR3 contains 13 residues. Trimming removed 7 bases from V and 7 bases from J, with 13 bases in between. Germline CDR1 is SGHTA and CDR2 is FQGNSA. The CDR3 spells CASNGGWGEKLFF. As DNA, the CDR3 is TGTGCCAGCAACGGGGGCTGGGGTGAAAAACTGTTTTTT.

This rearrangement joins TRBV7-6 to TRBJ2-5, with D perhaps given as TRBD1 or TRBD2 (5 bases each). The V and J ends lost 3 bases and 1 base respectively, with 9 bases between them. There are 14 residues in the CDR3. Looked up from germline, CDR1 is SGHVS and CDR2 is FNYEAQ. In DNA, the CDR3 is TGTGCCAGCAGCTTCGGGACGCCCCAAGAGACCCAGTACTTC. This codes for CASSFGTPQETQYF. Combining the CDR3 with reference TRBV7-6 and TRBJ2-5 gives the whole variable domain GAGVSQSPRYKVTKRGQDVALRCDPISGHVSLYWYRQALGQGPEFLTYFNYEAQQDKSGLPNDRFSAERPEGSISTLTIQRTEQRDSAMYRCASSFGTPQETQYFGPGTRLLVL.